This T cell receptor beta chain was identified during a study of blood T cell repertoires in COVID-19. Across the whole study: Nucleic acid was either cDNA or gDNA, and it came from T cells, B-cell-depleted T cells, or PBMCs.

Method: immunoSEQ multiplex PCR; TCRdb's copy keeps in-frame clones and lacks some. Among about 220,000 clones listed, roughly 85% were seen once. The sample holds a few counts of this clone. Other DNA variants within this sample encode the same CDR3. Per the germline V gene, CDR1 is KGHSH and CDR2 is LQKENI. This CDR3 is built from 14 residues. V lost 3 bases and J lost 7, with 10 bases in between. The TCR was taken from a man aged 50 to 59 who had recovered from COVID-19. The chain joins TRBV18 to TRBJ1-6, with D possibly TRBD1 on 6 matching bases. The specimen was peripheral blood. CDR3 DNA sequence: TGTGCCAGCTCACCCGACAGGAAGAATTCACCCCTCCACTTT. This translates into CASSPDRKNSPLHF.